The TCR beta chain under discussion was sequenced for a study of T cells expressing NK-cell markers. As for the study in general: Obtained from sorted CD3+CD56+NKG2C+, CD3+CD56+NKG2C- and CD3+CD56-NKG2C+ T cells were the TCR beta repertoires.

This CDR3 is built from 16 residues. TCRdb re-analyzed the 5' RACE reads; it lists each CDR3 protein once, without DNA. This table holds some 600,000 distinct CDR3 sequences. The receptor's source is a man aged 18 to 29 in good health. The chain is built from TRBV12-3 or TRBV12-4 and TRBJ2-7; TCRdb gives TRBD1 as the D gene, but with no DNA this cannot be confirmed. Material for sequencing was blood T cells: a sorted CD56 or NKG2C T cell subset, CD4+ or CD8+ T cells, or bulk PBMC T cells (not recorded which). Here the CDR3 reads CASSFYSGTGAYEQYF.